These 4 T cell receptor beta chains were sequenced from one sample in a study of lymphopenia after photon versus proton radiotherapy. The repertoire was sequenced with immunoSEQ multiplex PCR; TCRdb's copy has only in-frame clones and lacks some. Found here are 40,000 to 45,000 clones, about 86% of them singletons; the top ten hold around a tenth. The sequencing here drew on peripheral blood, taken from a patient treated with proton-based radiotherapy. These receptors originate from a woman in her sixties or seventies with pancreatic cancer. Some clones in this sample may be carry-over from other donors' samples.

This clone has only a few counts. The V call is TRBV30, the J call TRBJ2-3; D unresolved. Trimming shortened V by 3 bases and J by 0 bases, and 7 bases separated the two germline ends. Germline V gene sequence: CDR1 GTSNPN, CDR2 SVGIG (reference sequence). The CDR3 totals 13 residues. The CDR3 sequence: CAWRSLSTDTQYF. The CDR3 coding sequence is TGTGCCTGGAGAAGCCTAAGCACAGATACGCAGTATTTT.

This clone was seen a single time. CDR3 protein: CAWRHETAQETQYF. The CDR3 DNA follows: TGTGCCTGGAGACACGAGACAGCCCAAGAGACCCAGTACTTC. The gene calls are TRBV30 and TRBJ2-5; D is possibly TRBD1 (5 bases). The germline V and J ends were trimmed by 3 bases and 1 base, with 12 bases remaining between them. The germline CDR1 and CDR2 sequences are GTSNPN and SVGIG (reference sequence). This CDR3 is built from 14 residues.

The chain couples TRBV6-1 to TRBJ2-1; D not resolved. The ends were cut back, 2 bases at V and 2 bases at J, with 10 bases in the middle. The CDR3 contains 15 residues. Germline-derived CDR1 and CDR2 are MNHNS and SASEGT. CDR3 amino acids: CASSERVWAYNEQFF. The CDR3, as DNA: TGTGCCAGCAGTGAACGGGTATGGGCCTACAATGAGCAGTTCTTC.

This clone was picked up one time. V usage is TRBV4-1 and J usage is TRBJ2-2; D gene unclear. V gave up 2 bases and J gave up 0 bases, with 10 bases separating them. The germline V gene encodes CDR1 MGHRA and CDR2 YSYEKL. The CDR3 is 16 residues long. The CDR3 sequence is CASSQLSLSNTGELFF. CDR3 in DNA: TGCGCCAGCAGCCAACTCTCACTCTCGAACACCGGGGAGCTGTTTTTT.